The sequence of this T cell receptor (beta chain) was determined in a study of blood T cell repertoires in COVID-19. Clones were read by immunoSEQ multiplex PCR, and TCRdb kept only the in-frame ones, dropping some. This table has 150,000 to 200,000 clones, about 80% appearing once. This CDR3 has 13 residues. Trimming stripped 5 bases from V and 10 bases from J, with 12 bases between. The chain is built from TRBV12-3 or TRBV12-4 and TRBJ1-6; D remains ambiguous. The source material was peripheral blood. This receptor was obtained from a woman aged 80 or older with acute or convalescent COVID-19. CDR3 protein: CASSALGTSPLHF. CDR3 in DNA: TGTGCCAGCAGTGCGCTCGGTACCTCACCCCTCCACTTT.